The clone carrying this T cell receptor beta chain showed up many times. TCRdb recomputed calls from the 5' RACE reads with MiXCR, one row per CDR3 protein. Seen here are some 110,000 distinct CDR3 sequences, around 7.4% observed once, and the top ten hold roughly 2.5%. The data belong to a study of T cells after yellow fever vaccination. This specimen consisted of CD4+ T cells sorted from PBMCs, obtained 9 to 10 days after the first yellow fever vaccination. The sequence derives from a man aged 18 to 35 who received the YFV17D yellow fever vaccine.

CDR3 nucleotides: TGTGCCAGCAGCGTCCTAGGGGCCAACGTCCTGACTTTC. Translating gives CASSVLGANVLTF. The chain has TRBV9 and TRBJ2-6; D ambiguous. CDR3 size: 13 residues. In germline, CDR1 is SGDLS, CDR2 YYNGEE. The germline V and J ends were trimmed by 2 bases and 4 bases, with 4 bases remaining between them.